This is a list of T cell receptor beta chains from one sample in a study of read filtering for tumor transcriptome and immune sequencing. TCRdb re-called the reads with MiXCR, one entry per CDR3 protein. The data contain 65,000 or so distinct CDR3 sequences, roughly 19% of them singletons. The sample consisted of a population of CD138-negative cells sorted from bone marrow. These TCRs come from a donor over 35 with multiple myeloma. Both conserved end residues are part of each CDR3. The D gene is left open where the match is weak. Rows give clone size only sometimes, using once, few, many, or a class for an expanded clone.

v_call: TRBV28; d_call: TRBD1; j_call: TRBJ2-5; clone_size: many; cdr3_aa: CASTSGTGGAGTQYF; cdr3_nt: TGTGCCAGCACATCCGGGACAGGGGGCGCAGGGACCCAGTACTTC
v_call: TRBV20-1; d_call: TRBD2; j_call: TRBJ2-3; clone_size: many; cdr3_aa: CSARFQREGPMADTQYF; cdr3_nt: TGCAGTGCTAGATTCCAGCGGGAGGGCCCTATGGCAGATACGCAGTATTTT
v_call: TRBV28; d_call: TRBD2; j_call: TRBJ2-7; clone_size: .; cdr3_aa: CASSLAGLADALKKNPYEQYF; cdr3_nt: TGTGCCAGCAGTTTAGCGGGACTAGCGGACGCTCTCAAAAAAAACCCCTACGAGCAGTACTTC
v_call: TRBV29-1; d_call: .; j_call: TRBJ1-2; clone_size: many; cdr3_aa: CSENRAPEGYTF; cdr3_nt: TGCAGCGAGAACCGGGCCCCCGAGGGCTACACCTTC
v_call: TRBV28; d_call: TRBD1; j_call: TRBJ1-5; clone_size: many; cdr3_aa: CAVPGQGASQPQHF; cdr3_nt: TGTGCCGTACCGGGACAGGGGGCGAGTCAGCCCCAGCATTTT
v_call: TRBV7-6; d_call: .; j_call: TRBJ2-1; clone_size: medium-sized; cdr3_aa: CASSSSSYNEQFF; cdr3_nt: TGTGCCAGCAGCTCCAGCTCCTACAATGAGCAGTTCTTC
v_call: TRBV12-3/TRBV12-4; d_call: .; j_call: TRBJ1-5; clone_size: many; cdr3_aa: CASSFSGQQPQHF; cdr3_nt: TGTGCCAGCAGTTTTTCGGGGCAACAGCCCCAGCATTTT
v_call: TRBV20-1; d_call: .; j_call: TRBJ2-2; clone_size: many; cdr3_aa: CSALKTGNTGELFF; cdr3_nt: TGCAGTGCTCTCAAGACAGGGAACACCGGGGAGCTGTTTTTT
v_call: TRBV6-1; d_call: .; j_call: TRBJ1-1; clone_size: many; cdr3_aa: CASSERSPATQGTEAFF; cdr3_nt: TGTGCCAGCAGTGAACGGAGTCCCGCGACCCAGGGCACTGAAGCTTTCTTT
v_call: TRBV12-3/TRBV12-4; d_call: .; j_call: TRBJ2-1; clone_size: many; cdr3_aa: CASSLRPLVSSLSYNEQFF; cdr3_nt: TGTGCCAGCAGTCTGCGCCCTTTGGTGAGCAGTCTCTCCTACAATGAGCAGTTCTTC
v_call: TRBV5-1; d_call: .; j_call: TRBJ2-5; clone_size: .; cdr3_aa: CASSWTVAQETQYF; cdr3_nt: TGCGCCAGCAGCTGGACCGTAGCACAAGAGACCCAGTACTTC
v_call: TRBV29-1; d_call: .; j_call: TRBJ2-1; clone_size: many; cdr3_aa: CSAAHNEQFF; cdr3_nt: TGCAGCGCCGCCCACAATGAGCAGTTCTTC
v_call: TRBV12-3/TRBV12-4; d_call: .; j_call: TRBJ2-1; clone_size: .; cdr3_aa: CACSPPRSRSGYNEQFF; cdr3_nt: TGTGCCTGCAGTCCTCCCCGGAGCAGGAGTGGGTACAATGAGCAGTTCTTC
v_call: TRBV7-9; d_call: TRBD2; j_call: TRBJ2-5; clone_size: .; cdr3_aa: CASTLSLLAGGSQLENQYF; cdr3_nt: TGTGCCAGCACCTTATCACTACTAGCGGGGGGCTCCCAGTTGGAGAACCAGTACTTC
v_call: TRBV10-3; d_call: TRBD1; j_call: TRBJ1-1; clone_size: many; cdr3_aa: CAIRRQGRDTEAFF; cdr3_nt: TGTGCCATCAGGAGACAGGGGAGGGACACTGAAGCTTTCTTT
v_call: TRBV7-2; d_call: .; j_call: TRBJ2-7; clone_size: many; cdr3_aa: CASSLGFLAYEQYF; cdr3_nt: TGTGCCAGCAGCTTAGGGTTCCTAGCCTACGAGCAGTACTTC
v_call: TRBV5-4; d_call: TRBD2; j_call: TRBJ2-2; clone_size: many; cdr3_aa: CASSRGAGDHTGELFF; cdr3_nt: TGTGCCAGCAGCCGGGGAGCGGGAGACCACACCGGGGAGCTGTTTTTT
v_call: TRBV20-1; d_call: .; j_call: TRBJ2-3; clone_size: many; cdr3_aa: CSAELGGDTQYF; cdr3_nt: TGCAGTGCGGAGCTAGGGGGAGATACGCAGTATTTT
v_call: TRBV12-3/TRBV12-4; d_call: .; j_call: TRBJ2-3; clone_size: many; cdr3_aa: CASADFSDTQYF; cdr3_nt: TGTGCCAGCGCAGACTTTTCAGATACGCAGTATTTT
v_call: TRBV7-2; d_call: TRBD2; j_call: TRBJ2-7; clone_size: many; cdr3_aa: CASSSGLAGAIEQYF; cdr3_nt: TGTGCCAGCAGCTCGGGACTAGCGGGGGCTATCGAGCAGTACTTC
v_call: TRBV5-1; d_call: .; j_call: TRBJ2-3; clone_size: many; cdr3_aa: CASSLRYNFHTDTQYF; cdr3_nt: TGCGCCAGCAGCTTAAGGTATAACTTCCACACAGATACGCAGTATTTT
v_call: TRBV20-1; d_call: TRBD2; j_call: TRBJ2-3; clone_size: .; cdr3_aa: CSAAGSGATDTQYF; cdr3_nt: TGCAGTGCCGCGGGTAGCGGGGCGACAGATACGCAGTATTTT
v_call: TRBV10-3; d_call: .; j_call: TRBJ2-2; clone_size: many; cdr3_aa: CAHSNTGELFF; cdr3_nt: TGTGCCCACAGCAACACCGGGGAGCTGTTTTTT
v_call: TRBV5-1; d_call: TRBD2; j_call: TRBJ2-4; clone_size: .; cdr3_aa: CASSFLAGGPKNIQYF; cdr3_nt: TGCGCCAGCAGCTTTCTAGCGGGAGGGCCCAAAAACATTCAGTACTTC
v_call: TRBV10-3; d_call: TRBD1; j_call: TRBJ2-5; clone_size: many; cdr3_aa: CAIRSGQQETQYF; cdr3_nt: TGTGCCATCAGATCGGGACAGCAAGAGACCCAGTACTTC
v_call: TRBV15; d_call: TRBD1; j_call: TRBJ1-3; clone_size: .; cdr3_aa: CATSRELRTGRSGNTIYF; cdr3_nt: TGTGCCACCAGCAGAGAGCTCCGGACAGGTCGCTCTGGAAACACCATATATTTT
v_call: TRBV30; d_call: .; j_call: TRBJ2-5; clone_size: few; cdr3_aa: CAWSPGAEGWETQYF; cdr3_nt: TGTGCCTGGAGTCCCGGTGCGGAGGGTTGGGAGACCCAGTACTTC
v_call: TRBV10-3; d_call: .; j_call: TRBJ2-7; clone_size: many; cdr3_aa: CAISESAGRSYEQYF; cdr3_nt: TGTGCCATCAGTGAGTCCGCCGGTAGAAGCTACGAGCAGTACTTC
v_call: TRBV19; d_call: TRBD2; j_call: TRBJ2-1; clone_size: many; cdr3_aa: CASSIAASGSSYNEQFF; cdr3_nt: TGTGCCAGTAGTATAGCGGCTAGCGGGAGCTCCTACAATGAGCAGTTCTTC
v_call: TRBV20-1; d_call: .; j_call: TRBJ1-6; clone_size: few; cdr3_aa: CSAMGGGYNSPLHF; cdr3_nt: TGCAGTGCTATGGGAGGTGGCTATAATTCACCCCTCCACTTT
v_call: TRBV20-1; d_call: .; j_call: TRBJ2-7; clone_size: many; cdr3_aa: CSASPPTGRSSYEQYF; cdr3_nt: TGCAGTGCTAGCCCCCCTACAGGGAGAAGCTCCTACGAGCAGTACTTC
v_call: TRBV5-4; d_call: .; j_call: TRBJ2-6; clone_size: many; cdr3_aa: CASSFAGASGANVLTF; cdr3_nt: TGTGCCAGCAGCTTTGCCGGTGCCTCTGGGGCCAACGTCCTGACTTTC
v_call: TRBV30; d_call: .; j_call: TRBJ1-1; clone_size: many; cdr3_aa: CAWTIPAGAFF; cdr3_nt: TGTGCCTGGACCATCCCGGCCGGGGCTTTCTTT
v_call: TRBV7-3; d_call: .; j_call: TRBJ2-2; clone_size: many; cdr3_aa: CASSLGPGALTGELFF; cdr3_nt: TGTGCCAGCAGCTTAGGGCCAGGGGCTCTCACCGGGGAGCTGTTTTTT
v_call: TRBV12-3/TRBV12-4; d_call: .; j_call: TRBJ2-7; clone_size: many; cdr3_aa: CASRSRTPGEQYF; cdr3_nt: TGTGCCAGCAGGTCAAGGACCCCCGGCGAGCAGTACTTC
v_call: TRBV5-1; d_call: .; j_call: TRBJ2-1; clone_size: many; cdr3_aa: CASGSFYNEQFF; cdr3_nt: TGCGCCAGCGGATCCTTCTACAATGAGCAGTTCTTC
v_call: TRBV4-2; d_call: .; j_call: TRBJ1-1; clone_size: .; cdr3_aa: CASSGTGALF; cdr3_nt: TGTGCCAGCAGTGGCACTGGAGCTCTCTTT
v_call: TRBV20-1; d_call: .; j_call: TRBJ2-6; clone_size: many; cdr3_aa: CSAEQRTSGANVLTF; cdr3_nt: TGCAGTGCTGAACAGAGAACCTCTGGGGCCAACGTCCTGACTTTC
v_call: TRBV4-2; d_call: TRBD2; j_call: TRBJ2-5; clone_size: .; cdr3_aa: CASSQDSGGATKTQYF; cdr3_nt: TGTGCCAGCAGCCAAGATAGCGGGGGGGCCACAAAGACCCAGTACTTC
v_call: TRBV5-4; d_call: TRBD2; j_call: TRBJ2-7; clone_size: many; cdr3_aa: CASSIGTTIYEQYF; cdr3_nt: TGTGCCAGCAGCATCGGGACTACTATCTACGAGCAGTACTTC
v_call: TRBV4-2; d_call: .; j_call: TRBJ1-1; clone_size: many; cdr3_aa: CASSRSGENTEAFF; cdr3_nt: TGTGCCAGCAGCCGCTCGGGGGAGAACACTGAAGCTTTCTTT
v_call: TRBV29-1; d_call: .; j_call: TRBJ2-1; clone_size: few; cdr3_aa: CSVESGTDDERFF; cdr3_nt: TGCAGCGTTGAGAGCGGGACAGACGATGAGCGGTTCTTC
v_call: TRBV11-3; d_call: .; j_call: TRBJ2-7; clone_size: many; cdr3_aa: CASSLGRTYEQYF; cdr3_nt: TGTGCCAGCAGCTTGGGGAGGACCTACGAGCAGTACTTC
v_call: TRBV30; d_call: .; j_call: TRBJ1-1; clone_size: few; cdr3_aa: CAWSVFQNTEAFF; cdr3_nt: TGTGCCTGGAGTGTCTTCCAGAACACTGAAGCTTTCTTT
v_call: TRBV20-1; d_call: .; j_call: TRBJ1-2; clone_size: many; cdr3_aa: CSARDRGFHYGYTF; cdr3_nt: TGCAGTGCTAGAGATCGGGGGTTCCACTATGGCTACACCTTC
v_call: TRBV15; d_call: TRBD1; j_call: TRBJ1-5; clone_size: once; cdr3_aa: CATSSDLGQANHQPQHF; cdr3_nt: TGTGCCACCAGCAGTGACCTGGGACAGGCTAACCATCAGCCCCAGCATTTT
v_call: TRBV20-1; d_call: .; j_call: TRBJ2-5; clone_size: few; cdr3_aa: CSASAAGWQQETQYF; cdr3_nt: TGCAGTGCTAGTGCCGCGGGGTGGCAACAAGAGACCCAGTACTTC
v_call: TRBV29-1; d_call: TRBD2; j_call: TRBJ2-5; clone_size: many; cdr3_aa: CSVEEARGETQYF; cdr3_nt: TGCAGCGTTGAAGAGGCGCGGGGGGAGACCCAGTACTTC
v_call: TRBV28; d_call: .; j_call: TRBJ1-2; clone_size: many; cdr3_aa: CASSRVGTLVTF; cdr3_nt: TGTGCCAGCAGTAGGGTAGGGACCCTGGTTACCTTC
v_call: TRBV3-1; d_call: .; j_call: TRBJ2-1; clone_size: many; cdr3_aa: CASSQGLEKLRQFF; cdr3_nt: TGTGCCAGCAGCCAAGGCCTAGAAAAGCTACGGCAGTTCTTC
v_call: TRBV28; d_call: .; j_call: TRBJ1-2; clone_size: .; cdr3_aa: CASSFGKSYGYTF; cdr3_nt: TGTGCCAGCAGTTTTGGGAAAAGCTATGGCTACACCTTC
v_call: TRBV19; d_call: TRBD2; j_call: TRBJ2-1; clone_size: many; cdr3_aa: CASSIGLAGNEQFF; cdr3_nt: TGTGCCAGTAGTATAGGACTAGCGGGGAATGAGCAGTTCTTC
v_call: TRBV6-5; d_call: TRBD1; j_call: TRBJ2-3; clone_size: .; cdr3_aa: CATRRTGGSTDTQYF; cdr3_nt: TGTGCCACCCGAAGGACAGGGGGGAGCACAGATACGCAGTATTTT